This T cell receptor (beta chain) was retrieved from a study of CD8+ T cells in alopecia areata. Looked up from germline, CDR1 is SGDLS and CDR2 is YYNGEE. The CDR3 is made up of 14 amino acids. The V and J ends lost 4 bases and 4 bases, in that order; junction bases with no gene match: 6. RNA was isolated and reverse transcribed to cDNA, the sequencing template. Repertoires were generated with immunoSEQ multiplex PCR, while TCRdb's copy carries only in-frame clones and drops some. The table has roughly 64,000 clones, 44% seen once. What was sequenced was NKG2D-low CD8+ T cells sorted from blood. The rearrangement links TRBV9 to TRBJ2-7; 9 bases agree with TRBD1. The TCR sequence derives from a human donor with alopecia areata. The CDR3 loop is CASSPMTGGYEQYF. The CDR3 DNA is TGTGCCAGCAGCCCGATGACAGGGGGTTACGAGCAGTACTTC.